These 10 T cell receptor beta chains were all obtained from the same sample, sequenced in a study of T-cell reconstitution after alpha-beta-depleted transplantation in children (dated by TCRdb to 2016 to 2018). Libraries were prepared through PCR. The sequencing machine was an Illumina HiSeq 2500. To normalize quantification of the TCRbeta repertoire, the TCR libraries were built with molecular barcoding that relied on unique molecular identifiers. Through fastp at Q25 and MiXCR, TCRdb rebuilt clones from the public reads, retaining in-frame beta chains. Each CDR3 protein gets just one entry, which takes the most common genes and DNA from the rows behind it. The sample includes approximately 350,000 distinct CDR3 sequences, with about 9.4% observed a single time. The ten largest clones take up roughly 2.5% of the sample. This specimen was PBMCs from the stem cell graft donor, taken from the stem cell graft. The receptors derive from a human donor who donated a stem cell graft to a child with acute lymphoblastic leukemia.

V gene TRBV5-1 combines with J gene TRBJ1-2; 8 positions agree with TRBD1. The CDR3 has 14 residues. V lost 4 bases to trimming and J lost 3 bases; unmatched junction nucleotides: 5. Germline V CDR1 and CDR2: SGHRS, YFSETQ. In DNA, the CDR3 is TGCGCCAGCAGCCGCCGGGGACAGGACTATGGCTACACCTTC. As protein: CASSRRGQDYGYTF. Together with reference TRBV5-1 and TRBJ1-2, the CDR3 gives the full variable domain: KAGVTQTPRYLIKTRGQQVTLSCSPISGHRSVSWYQQTPGQGLQFLFEYFSETQRNKGNFPGRFSGRQFSNSRSEMNVSTLELGDSALYLCASSRRGQDYGYTFGSGTRLTVV.

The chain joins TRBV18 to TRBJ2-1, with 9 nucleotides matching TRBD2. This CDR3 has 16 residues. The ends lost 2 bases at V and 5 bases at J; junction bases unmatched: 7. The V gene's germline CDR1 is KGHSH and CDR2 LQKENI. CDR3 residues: CASSPWLAGNDNEQFF. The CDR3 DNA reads TGTGCCAGCTCACCATGGCTAGCGGGGAACGACAATGAGCAGTTCTTC.

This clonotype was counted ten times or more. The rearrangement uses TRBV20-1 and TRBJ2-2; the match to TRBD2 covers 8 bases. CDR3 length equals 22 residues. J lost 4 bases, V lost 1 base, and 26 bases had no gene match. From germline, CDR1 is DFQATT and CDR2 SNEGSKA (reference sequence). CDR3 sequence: CSARVPGRVAPGLGFSTGELFF. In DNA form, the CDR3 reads TGCAGTGCTAGAGTCCCCGGGAGGGTTGCCCCGGGACTAGGATTCAGCACCGGGGAGCTGTTTTTT.

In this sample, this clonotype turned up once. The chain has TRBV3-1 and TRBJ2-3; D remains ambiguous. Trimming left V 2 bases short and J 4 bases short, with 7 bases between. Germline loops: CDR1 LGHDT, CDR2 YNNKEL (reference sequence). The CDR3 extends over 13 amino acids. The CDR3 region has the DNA TGTGCCAGCAGCCAACAGGTGGCAGATACGCAGTATTTT. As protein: CASSQQVADTQYF.

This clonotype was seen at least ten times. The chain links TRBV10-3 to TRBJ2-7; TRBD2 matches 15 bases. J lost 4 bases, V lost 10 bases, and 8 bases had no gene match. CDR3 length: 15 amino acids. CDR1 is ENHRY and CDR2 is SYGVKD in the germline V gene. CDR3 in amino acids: CATSGLAGGWYEQYF. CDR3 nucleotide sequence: TGTGCCACCTCGGGACTAGCGGGAGGTTGGTACGAGCAGTACTTC.

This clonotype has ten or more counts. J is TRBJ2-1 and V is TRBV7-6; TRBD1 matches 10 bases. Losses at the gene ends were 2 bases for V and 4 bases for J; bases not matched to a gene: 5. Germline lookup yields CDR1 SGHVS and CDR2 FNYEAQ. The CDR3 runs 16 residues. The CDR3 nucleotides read TGTGCCAGCAGCTTAATTGGGGACAGGGGATACAATGAGCAGTTCTTC. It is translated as CASSLIGDRGYNEQFF.

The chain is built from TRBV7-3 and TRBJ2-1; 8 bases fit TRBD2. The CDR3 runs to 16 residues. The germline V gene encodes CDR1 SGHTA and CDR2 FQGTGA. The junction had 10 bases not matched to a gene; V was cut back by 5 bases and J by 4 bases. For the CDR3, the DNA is TGTGCCAGCAGCCCGGGCGGACTAGCAATGTACAATGAGCAGTTCTTC. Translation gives CASSPGGLAMYNEQFF.

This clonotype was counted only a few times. The CDR3: CSARGWTPSSYNEQFF. The CDR3 DNA sequence: TGCAGTGCTAGAGGTTGGACCCCGAGCTCCTACAATGAGCAGTTCTTC. J is TRBJ2-1 and V is TRBV20-1; no reliable D call. Germline V gene lookup returns CDR1 DFQATT and CDR2 SNEGSKA (reference sequence). The length of the CDR3 is 16 residues. V lost 1 base to trimming and J lost 0 bases, with 13 bases between them.

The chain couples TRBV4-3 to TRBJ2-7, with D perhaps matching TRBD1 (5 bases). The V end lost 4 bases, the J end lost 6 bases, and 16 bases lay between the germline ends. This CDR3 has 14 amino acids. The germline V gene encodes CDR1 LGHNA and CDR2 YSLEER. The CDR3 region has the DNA TGCGCCAGCAGCCTCATGAGGACATCTCGCGAGCAGTACTTC. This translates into CASSLMRTSREQYF.

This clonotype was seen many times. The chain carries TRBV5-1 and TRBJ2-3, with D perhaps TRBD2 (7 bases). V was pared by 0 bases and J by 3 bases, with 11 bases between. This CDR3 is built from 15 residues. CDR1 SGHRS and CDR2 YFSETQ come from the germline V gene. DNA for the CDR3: TGCGCCAGCAGCTTGGAGGGGAGGGGGACAGATACGCAGTATTTT. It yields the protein CASSLEGRGTDTQYF.